These 23 T cell receptor beta chains were sequenced from one sample in a study of cytomegalovirus exposure and HLA in healthy donors. Researchers ran the PCR with 60 Vbeta and 13 Jbeta primers. Clones were read by immunoSEQ multiplex PCR, and TCRdb kept only the in-frame ones, dropping some. The sample carries fewer than 200,000 clones, 60% to 85% recorded once. The specimen sequenced was PBMCs. The receptors originated from a female donor in good health and CMV-seronegative.

V usage is TRBV27 and J usage is TRBJ2-1; D might be TRBD2 (6 bases). The CDR3 has 14 amino acids. V gave up 8 bases and J gave up 6 bases, with 17 bases separating them. Germline CDR1 MNHEY, CDR2 SMNVEV (reference sequence). The DNA for the CDR3 is TGTGCCAGCTCCGCGGAGGGCCCGTCCAATGAGCAGTTCTTC. Translating it yields CASSAEGPSNEQFF.

The sample holds a few counts of this clone. The chain joins TRBV4-2 to TRBJ2-1; 11 nucleotides line up with TRBD2. Germline CDR1 is LGHNA and CDR2 is YNFKEQ. CDR3 length equals 15 residues. V was clipped by 7 bases and J by 4 bases; unmatched bases: 6. This CDR3 is CASIGGTSGYNEQFF. The DNA of the CDR3 is TGTGCCAGCATCGGTGGGACTAGCGGTTACAATGAGCAGTTCTTC.

In this sample, this clone turned up once. J is TRBJ2-5 and V is TRBV28; 8 nucleotides match TRBD1. The trim removed 7 bases at V and 5 bases at J, leaving 6 bases unmatched. This CDR3 is built from 13 residues. Germline-derived CDR1 and CDR2 are MDHEN and SYDVKM. CDR3 amino acids: CASNRGSWETQYF. As DNA, the CDR3 is TGTGCCAGCAACAGGGGGAGTTGGGAGACCCAGTACTTC.

With respect to this clone: Different DNA sequences within this sample yield the same CDR3. The CDR3 loop reads CASSLRGGYTF. CDR3 coding DNA: TGTGCCAGCAGCCTTCGAGGGGGCTACACCTTC. The chain uses TRBV9 and TRBJ1-2; unclear D gene. CDR1 is SGDLS, CDR2 YYNGEE, per germline. The CDR3 runs to 11 residues. The V and J ends lost 4 bases and 8 bases respectively, with 9 bases between them. Combining the CDR3 with reference TRBV9 and TRBJ1-2 gives the whole variable domain DSGVTQTPKHLITATGQRVTLRCSPRSGDLSVYWYQQSLDQGLQFLIQYYNGEERAKGNILERFSAQQFPDLHSELNLSSLELGDSALYFCASSLRGGYTFGSGTRLTVV.

The V and J genes are TRBV6-5 and TRBJ2-3, with 9 bases aligning to TRBD2. After removal of 2 bases from V and 13 bases from J, the junction contained 10 bases not matched to a gene. The CDR3 covers 14 residues. From germline, CDR1 is MNHEY and CDR2 SVGAGI. DNA for the CDR3: TGTGCCAGCAGTTACACGAATATAGCGGGGGTTGAGTATTTT. As protein: CASSYTNIAGVEYF.

The rearrangement joins TRBV9 to TRBJ1-2, with 10 positions matching TRBD1. Germline loops: CDR1 SGDLS, CDR2 YYNGEE. After removal of 2 bases from V and 2 bases from J, the junction contained 3 bases not matched to a gene. This CDR3 has 15 residues. The CDR3 reads CASSVGQGINYGYTF. The DNA of the CDR3 is TGTGCCAGCAGCGTGGGACAGGGGATAAACTATGGCTACACCTTC.

The V call is TRBV27, the J call TRBJ2-7; D ambiguous. CDR1 is MNHEY and CDR2 is SMNVEV in the germline V gene (reference sequence). The ends were cut back, 2 bases at V and 0 bases at J, with 5 bases in the middle. The CDR3 length is 13 residues. The CDR3: CASSLKPSYEQYF. The CDR3 DNA sequence: TGTGCCAGCAGTTTAAAGCCCTCCTACGAGCAGTACTTC.

The V call is TRBV11-2, the J call TRBJ2-1; 7 nucleotides match TRBD1. This CDR3 has 16 residues. The germline V gene encodes CDR1 SGHAT and CDR2 FQNNGV. V gave up 6 bases and J gave up 1 base; unmatched junction bases: 9. This chain's CDR3 is CASSHRTGPSYNEQFF. The DNA of the CDR3 is TGTGCCAGCAGTCACCGGACAGGCCCGTCCTACAATGAGCAGTTCTTC. Filled out from reference TRBV11-2 and TRBJ2-1, the complete variable domain reads EAGVAQSPRYKIIEKRQSVAFWCNPISGHATLYWYQQILGQGPKLLIQFQNNGVVDDSQLPKDRFSAERLKGVDSTLKIQPAKLEDSAVYLCASSHRTGPSYNEQFFGPGTRLTVL.

This clone was recorded only once. The gene calls are TRBV6-6 and TRBJ2-7; 8 bases agree with TRBD2. This CDR3 is 14 amino acids long. Germline V gene data show CDR1 as MNHNY and CDR2 as SVGAGI (reference sequence). Trimming cost V 7 bases and J 5 bases; bases outside gene matches: 10. CDR3 sequence (DNA): TGTGCCAGCACCCTACGGGAGGGGTCTCACGAGCAGTACTTC. Residues: CASTLREGSHEQYF.

The chain employs TRBV5-1 and TRBJ2-7; 9 bases agree with TRBD1. The CDR3 totals 13 residues. The germline CDR1 and CDR2 sequences are SGHRS and YFSETQ. Trimming at V came to 4 bases and at J to 5 bases, leaving 4 bases not matched to a gene. The CDR3 DNA follows: TGCGCCAGCAGCCTCACAGGGGGCCACGAGCAGTACTTC. It yields the protein CASSLTGGHEQYF.

This chain links TRBV7-2 with TRBJ2-1; TRBD2 matches at 9 bases. V lost 6 bases to trimming and J lost 6 bases; unmatched junction nucleotides: 18. The CDR3 extends over 18 amino acids. CDR1 and CDR2 from the germline V gene are SGHTA and FQGNSA. The CDR3 DNA reads TGTGCCAGCAGTCAAAGTAAGACGAGACTAGCGGCCGTCAATGAGCAGTTCTTC. This gives the protein CASSQSKTRLAAVNEQFF.

The CDR3 nucleotides are TGCGCCAGCAGCTGGGGGACAGGGTCTGAAAAACTGTTTTTT. As protein: CASSWGTGSEKLFF. V and J are TRBV5-1 and TRBJ1-4, with 9 positions matching TRBD1. Per the germline V gene, CDR1 is SGHRS and CDR2 is YFSETQ. CDR3 size: 14 residues. J lost 7 bases, V lost 3 bases, and 4 bases had no gene match.

Concerning this clone: The junction and the germline gene differ at one end; a read error may be behind it. V gene TRBV5-8 combines with J gene TRBJ2-4; 10 bases match TRBD1. This CDR3 region has 15 residues. The germline V gene encodes CDR1 SGHTS and CDR2 YDEGEE. The DNA of the CDR3 is TGTGCCAGCACCTCCTTGGGACAGGGGTTTAACAGTCAGTACTTC. Its translation is CASTSLGQGFNSQYF.

The gene calls are TRBV18 and TRBJ1-3; no reliable D call. Trimming pared 2 bases from V and 2 bases from J, leaving 10 bases between. This CDR3 comprises 15 residues. CDR1 is KGHSH and CDR2 is LQKENI in the germline V gene. The CDR3: CASSPSLSAGNTIYF. The CDR3 region has the DNA TGTGCCAGCTCACCATCCCTCTCTGCTGGAAACACCATATATTTT.

The chain has TRBV11-2 and TRBJ1-2, with D possibly TRBD1 on 5 matching bases. Per the germline V gene, CDR1 is SGHAT and CDR2 is FQNNGV. V lost 0 bases and J 6 bases, leaving 11 bases between the germline ends. There are 14 residues in the CDR3. The CDR3 region has the DNA TGTGCCAGCAGCTTAGAGGGCAGGGCAAATGGCTACACCTTC. Its protein product is CASSLEGRANGYTF.

The chain links TRBV5-1 to TRBJ2-1; TRBD2 agrees at 8 bases. The CDR3 sequence is 14 residues long. Germline lookup yields CDR1 SGHRS and CDR2 YFSETQ. V shed 6 bases and J 4 bases; nucleotides not matched to a gene: 6. DNA for the CDR3: TGCGCCAGCAACGCCCCGGGGGGGTACAATGAGCAGTTCTTC. Residues: CASNAPGGYNEQFF.

The table lists this clone with a count of one. This chain uses TRBV5-6 with TRBJ2-5, with D possibly TRBD1 on 5 matching bases. The CDR3 runs to 14 residues. CDR1 and CDR2 (germline): SGHDT, YYEEEE. The V end lost 0 bases, the J end lost 0 bases, and 6 bases lay between the germline ends. This chain's CDR3 is CASSLGGHQETQYF. CDR3 bases: TGTGCCAGCAGCTTGGGGGGCCACCAAGAGACCCAGTACTTC. Full variable domain (outside the CDR3, taken from reference TRBV5-6 and TRBJ2-5): DAGVTQSPTHLIKTRGQQVTLRCSPKSGHDTVSWYQQALGQGPQFIFQYYEEEERQRGNFPDRFSGHQFPNYSSELNVNALLLGDSALYLCASSLGGHQETQYFGPGTRLLVL.

The V gene is TRBV28, the J gene TRBJ2-3; 10 nucleotides agree with TRBD2. The germline gives CDR1 MDHEN, CDR2 SYDVKM. V lost 4 bases, J lost 0 bases, and 7 bases stayed unmatched. This CDR3 has 17 amino acids. The chain's CDR3 is CASSSYPGLASTDTQYF. The CDR3 bases are TGTGCCAGCAGTTCGTATCCGGGACTAGCGAGCACAGATACGCAGTATTTT.

V usage is TRBV29-1 and J usage is TRBJ1-5; TRBD1 aligns across 8 bases. From germline, CDR1 is SQVTM and CDR2 ANQGSEA. With V trimmed by 4 bases and J by 6 bases, 5 bases remained unmatched. The CDR3 has 13 amino acids. The CDR3 spells CSVGPGGGQPQHF. Written as DNA, the CDR3 is TGCAGCGTTGGGCCAGGGGGCGGTCAGCCCCAGCATTTT.

The table lists this clone with a count of one. This chain joins TRBV9 and TRBJ2-5; 9 nucleotides line up with TRBD1. This CDR3 has 13 residues. Germline V gene lookup returns CDR1 SGDLS and CDR2 YYNGEE. The J segment lost 5 bases and the V segment lost 4 bases, leaving 3 bases of the junction unmatched. In DNA, the CDR3 is TGTGCCAGCAGCCGGACAGGGGTCGAGACCCAGTACTTC. This encodes CASSRTGVETQYF.

The rearrangement links TRBV9 to TRBJ2-7, with 14 bases fitting TRBD2. In germline, CDR1 is SGDLS, CDR2 YYNGEE. V lost 4 bases to trimming and J lost 7 bases; unmatched junction nucleotides: 16. The CDR3 spans 18 residues. The CDR3: CASSTGLAGEGERREQYF. The CDR3 DNA sequence: TGTGCCAGCAGCACGGGACTAGCGGGAGAGGGCGAAAGGAGGGAGCAGTACTTC. Complete variable domain (other parts from reference TRBV9 and TRBJ2-7): DSGVTQTPKHLITATGQRVTLRCSPRSGDLSVYWYQQSLDQGLQFLIQYYNGEERAKGNILERFSAQQFPDLHSELNLSSLELGDSALYFCASSTGLAGEGERREQYFGPGTRLTVT.

The chain recombines TRBV7-2 with TRBJ2-1; no firm D call. The CDR3 is 15 residues long. Germline V CDR1 and CDR2: SGHTA, FQGNSA. Between the trimmed V and J ends, which lost 1 base and 2 bases, there was a span of 9 bases. The CDR3 coding sequence is TGTGCCAGCAGCTTAGGCGCGGCCACCTACAATGAGCAGTTCTTC. As protein: CASSLGAATYNEQFF.

The count of this clone is one. V is TRBV5-1 and J is TRBJ1-2; D is possibly TRBD1 (5 bases). CDR1 SGHRS and CDR2 YFSETQ come from the germline V gene. V lost 0 bases and J 8 bases, leaving 17 bases between the germline ends. The CDR3 sequence is 15 residues long. The DNA of the CDR3 is TGCGCCAGCAGCTTGGAAGGTTCGGGGGGTAGGGGCTACACCTTC. Its protein is CASSLEGSGGRGYTF.